Each of the 27 T cell receptor beta chains below was sequenced from the same sample in a study of shared clonotypes between healthy human individuals. Terminally differentiated effector memory CD45RA+ cells were excluded from the naive CD8 cells, which were CD45RO-negative and positively selected for CCR7. TCRdb keeps only in-frame clones here, not all; method: immunoSEQ multiplex PCR. The sample includes more than 2 million clones, around 95% of them seen just once. Sequenced: naive CD8+ T cells from PBMCs. All receptors come from a man between 18 and 35 years old in good health. Some clones in this sample may be carry-over from other donors' samples.

This clone was found once. Other DNA sequences in the sample encode the same CDR3. CDR3 coding DNA: TGTGCCAGCAGCCCGACTAGCAGCTACGAGCAGTACTTC. Its translation is CASSPTSSYEQYF. The V call is TRBV7-9, the J call TRBJ2-7; 7 nucleotides line up with TRBD2. CDR1 SEHNR and CDR2 FQNEAQ come from the germline V gene (reference sequence). This CDR3 has 13 residues. J was trimmed by 3 bases and V by 5 bases; bases with no gene match: 4. The whole variable domain, filled in from reference TRBV7-9 and TRBJ2-7, reads DTGVSQNPRHKITKRGQNVTFRCDPISEHNRLYWYRQTLGQGPEFLTYFQNEAQLEKSRLLSDRFSAERPKGSFSTLEIQRTEQGDSAMYLCASSPTSSYEQYFGPGTRLTVT.

As regards this clone: Other DNA sequences of this sample code for an identical CDR3. The chain carries TRBV11-2 and TRBJ2-7; D is ambiguous. Germline CDR1 and CDR2: SGHAT and FQNNGV. The CDR3 has 12 residues. V was pared by 3 bases and J by 5 bases, with 8 bases between. In DNA form, the CDR3 reads TGTGCCAGCAGCTTGGGTAGTAACGAGCAGTACTTC. The encoded protein is CASSLGSNEQYF.

The CDR3 sequence: CASSQAFGVYTQYF. The CDR3 region has the DNA TGCGCCAGCAGCCAAGCTTTCGGAGTTTATACGCAGTATTTT. The rearrangement links TRBV4-3 to TRBJ2-3; D is uncertain. With 1 base removed from V and 7 bases from J, the gap between germline ends came to 12 bases. The CDR3 length is 14 residues. CDR1 is LGHNA and CDR2 is YSLEER in the germline V gene.

The chain uses TRBV7-3 and TRBJ2-2; TRBD1 agrees at 8 bases. CDR3 length equals 17 residues. Germline V gives CDR1 SGHTA, CDR2 FQGTGA. Germline trimming cut 0 bases from V and 5 bases from J; bases unmatched to any gene: 8. The CDR3 DNA follows: TGTGCCAGCAGCTTAACGGGGCGGCAGGGGGCGACCGGGGAGCTGTTTTTT. This sequence encodes CASSLTGRQGATGELFF. The whole variable domain, filled in from reference TRBV7-3 and TRBJ2-2, reads GAGVSQTPSNKVTEKGKYVELRCDPISGHTALYWYRQSLGQGPEFLIYFQGTGAADDSGLPNDRFFAVRPEGSVSTLKIQRTERGDSAVYLCASSLTGRQGATGELFFGEGSRLTVL.

V gene TRBV20-1 combines with J gene TRBJ2-7; perhaps TRBD2 as D (5 bases). Germline CDR1 DFQATT, CDR2 SNEGSKA (reference sequence). The CDR3 is 11 amino acids. V lost 3 bases, J lost 7 bases, and 10 bases lay in between. The chain's CDR3 is CSASGGGEQYF. For the CDR3, the DNA is TGCAGTGCTAGTGGCGGAGGAGAGCAGTACTTC.

The rearrangement joins TRBV27 to TRBJ1-1; D is unresolved. Germline CDR1 reads MNHEY; CDR2 reads SMNVEV (reference sequence). V gave up 5 bases and J gave up 3 bases, with 10 bases separating them. The CDR3 length is 13 residues. In nucleotides, the CDR3 is TGTGCCAGCAGTCCCGGAGTGTACACTGAAGCTTTCTTT. Encoded protein: CASSPGVYTEAFF.

For this clone: This sample includes further DNA sequences coding for the same CDR3. J is TRBJ2-7 and V is TRBV4-1; 7 positions agree with TRBD2. The CDR3 loop spans 14 amino acids. Germline trimming cut 1 base from V and 4 bases from J; bases unmatched to any gene: 4. Germline CDR1 MGHRA, CDR2 YSYEKL. CDR3 in amino acids: CASSQGGGGYEQYF. In DNA form, the CDR3 reads TGCGCCAGCAGCCAAGGGGGGGGAGGGTACGAGCAGTACTTC.

The V and J genes are TRBV19 and TRBJ2-5, with a tentative D call TRBD2 (5 bases). CDR1 is LNHDA, CDR2 SQIVND, per germline (reference sequence). V was trimmed by 3 bases and J by 7 bases, leaving 30 bases between them. The CDR3 is made up of 19 amino acids. The CDR3 DNA is TGTGCCAGTAGTATTAAAGTCCGAGGTTGGGGAGTACAACGGGGGACCCAGTACTTC. Translated: CASSIKVRGWGVQRGTQYF.

About this clone: Other nucleotide sequences from this sample produce the same CDR3. The V and J genes are TRBV20-1 and TRBJ1-1, with no clear D. The V end lost 0 bases, the J end lost 8 bases, and 4 bases lay between the germline ends. The CDR3 covers 10 residues. The germline gives CDR1 DFQATT, CDR2 SNEGSKA (reference sequence). CDR3 loop: CSARDLEAFF. The CDR3 nucleotides read TGCAGTGCTAGAGATTTAGAAGCTTTCTTT.

The chain recombines TRBV6-1 with TRBJ2-7; 8 bases are shared with TRBD2. The germline gives CDR1 MNHNS, CDR2 SASEGT. This CDR3 has 14 residues. Trimming cost V 7 bases and J 3 bases; bases outside gene matches: 8. In nucleotides, the CDR3 is TGTGCCAGCAACTTCAAGCGGGAGCTCTACGAGCAGTACTTC. Amino acid sequence: CASNFKRELYEQYF.

The chain combines TRBV28 with TRBJ2-3, with 10 positions matching TRBD1. The J segment lost 2 bases and the V segment lost 5 bases, leaving 7 bases of the junction unmatched. CDR1 MDHEN and CDR2 SYDVKM come from the germline V gene. The CDR3 extends over 16 amino acids. This CDR3 reads CASSPGQGPFTDTQYF. CDR3 bases: TGTGCCAGCAGTCCGGGACAGGGGCCTTTCACAGATACGCAGTATTTT.

The V call is TRBV27, the J call TRBJ2-1, with 8 positions matching TRBD2. V dropped 3 bases and J dropped 3; count of bases not matched to a gene: 7. The CDR3 has 16 residues. Germline CDR1 MNHEY, CDR2 SMNVEV (reference sequence). CDR3 protein: CASSFSAGAVYNEQFF. DNA of the CDR3: TGTGCCAGCAGTTTCTCAGCGGGAGCAGTCTACAATGAGCAGTTCTTC.

The rearrangement joins TRBV27 to TRBJ1-5, with D possibly TRBD1 on 5 matching bases. Germline V gives CDR1 MNHEY, CDR2 SMNVEV (reference sequence). This CDR3 is built from 19 residues. Deletions cut 2 bases from V and 0 bases from J, with 20 bases between. CDR3 nucleotides: TGTGCCAGCAGTTTACTAGGCCCCTCGGGGGTTCTTAGCAATCAGCCCCAGCATTTT. It encodes CASSLLGPSGVLSNQPQHF.

This clone was seen only once. The CDR3 nucleotides are TGTGCCAGCAGTTTTCGGGGCAGTACCACAGATACGCAGTATTTT. Translated: CASSFRGSTTDTQYF. The J gene is TRBJ2-3, the V gene TRBV28; perhaps D is TRBD1 or TRBD2 (5 bases each). CDR3 size: 15 residues. V was clipped by 3 bases and J by 2 bases, with 12 bases between them. Germline values: CDR1 MDHEN, CDR2 SYDVKM.

V is TRBV2 and J is TRBJ2-2; TRBD2 matches 9 bases. The CDR3 contains 15 residues. Trimming removed 10 bases from V and 4 bases from J; junction bases left unmatched: 10. Germline V gives CDR1 SNHLY, CDR2 FYNNEI. CDR3 nucleotides: TGTGCCAAACAGGGTGCGGGAGGGACCACCGGGGAGCTGTTTTTT. This encodes CAKQGAGGTTGELFF.

The sample holds one count of this clone. The chain uses TRBV27 and TRBJ2-7; D is unclear. The V end lost 6 bases, the J end lost 6 bases, and 9 bases lay between the germline ends. The CDR3 loop spans 11 amino acids. CDR1 and CDR2 from the germline V gene are MNHEY and SMNVEV (reference sequence). CDR3 residues: CASRSGPEQYF. CDR3 nucleotides: TGTGCCAGCAGGTCTGGCCCCGAGCAGTACTTC.

The V and J genes are TRBV2 and TRBJ2-2; tentatively, D is TRBD2 (5 bases). The CDR3 runs to 15 residues. V shed 6 bases and J shed 7 bases, with 18 bases lying between them. CDR1 is SNHLY, CDR2 FYNNEI, per germline. The chain's CDR3 is CASSAGQTGDGELFF. The CDR3 DNA is TGTGCCAGCAGCGCAGGCCAGACCGGGGACGGGGAGCTGTTTTTT. Drawing the rest from reference TRBV2 and TRBJ2-2, the complete variable domain is EPEVTQTPSHQVTQMGQEVILRCVPISNHLYFYWYRQILGQKVEFLVSFYNNEISEKSEIFDDQFSVERPDGSNFTLKIRSTKLEDSAMYFCASSAGQTGDGELFFGEGSRLTVL.

This rearrangement joins TRBV5-1 to TRBJ2-3; D uncertain. Per the germline V gene, CDR1 is SGHRS and CDR2 is YFSETQ. The CDR3 runs to 15 residues. The V end was cut by 1 base, the J end by 3 bases, with 12 bases between. CDR3 nucleotide sequence: TGCGCCAGCAGCTTGCGACCAACCGAGACAGATACGCAGTATTTT. It is translated as CASSLRPTETDTQYF.

The V call is TRBV25-1, the J call TRBJ1-1; D gene ambiguous. The CDR3 sequence is 13 residues long. Germline assignment: CDR1 MGHDK and CDR2 SYGVNS. V was shortened by 2 bases and J by 3 bases, with 7 bases between the two germline ends. In DNA, the CDR3 is TGTGCCAGCAGTGAAGGGGAGGACACTGAAGCTTTCTTT. This encodes CASSEGEDTEAFF. The whole variable domain, remainder taken from reference TRBV25-1 and TRBJ1-1, is EADIYQTPRYLVIGTGKKITLECSQTMGHDKMYWYQQDPGMELHLIHYSYGVNSTEKGDLSSESTVSRIRTEHFPLTLESARPSHTSQYLCASSEGEDTEAFFGQGTRLTVV.

The chain's CDR3 is CASSLVRRGLSTDTQYF. CDR3 coding DNA: TGTGCCAGCAGCTTAGTTCGCAGGGGGCTTAGCACAGATACGCAGTATTTT. J is TRBJ2-3 and V is TRBV7-8; 8 nucleotides match TRBD1. The germline gives CDR1 SGHVS, CDR2 FQNEAQ. The CDR3 consists of 17 residues. V lost 1 base to trimming and J lost 0 bases; unmatched junction nucleotides: 6.

Notes on this clone: Other nucleotide sequences in the sample specify the same CDR3. The chain combines TRBV5-1 with TRBJ2-7; 9 positions agree with TRBD2. The CDR3 is 16 amino acids. V shed 0 bases and J 2 bases; nucleotides not matched to a gene: 6. Germline lookup yields CDR1 SGHRS and CDR2 YFSETQ. CDR3 nucleotide sequence: TGCGCCAGCAGCTTGGCCCGGCTAGCGGGGACCTACGAGCAGTACTTC. Its protein product is CASSLARLAGTYEQYF.

This chain joins TRBV13 and TRBJ2-7; unclear D gene. The ends were cut back, 1 base at V and 7 bases at J, with 8 bases in the middle. This CDR3 is 12 amino acids long. Germline CDR1 reads PRHDT; CDR2 reads FYEKMQ (reference sequence). CDR3 coding DNA: TGTGCCAGCAGCTTAGTCCCCTCTGAGCAGTACTTC. Translated: CASSLVPSEQYF.

A word on this clone: A single base separates this from a much larger clone, so it may be a read error. The chain employs TRBV7-3 and TRBJ2-7; no clear D. The CDR3 sequence is 11 residues long. Trimming took 5 bases from V and 1 from J, leaving 3 bases between them. Germline values: CDR1 SGHTA, CDR2 FQGTGA. CDR3 coding DNA: TGTGCCAGCAGCCCGTCCTACGAGCAGTACTTC. Its translation: CASSPSYEQYF.

The genes are TRBV11-2 and TRBJ2-5; D unresolved. The germline gives CDR1 SGHAT, CDR2 FQNNGV. V shed 1 base and J shed 2 bases, with 8 bases lying between them. CDR3 length: 14 residues. The CDR3 reads CASSLVRRQETQYF. CDR3 DNA sequence: TGTGCCAGCAGCTTAGTTAGAAGGCAAGAGACCCAGTACTTC.

V is TRBV7-9 and J is TRBJ1-6; TRBD1 aligns across 8 bases. V shed 5 bases and J 6 bases; nucleotides not matched to a gene: 9. The CDR3 is 16 residues long. Germline V CDR1 and CDR2: SEHNR, FQNEAQ (reference sequence). The CDR3 DNA follows: TGTGCCAGCAGCCGAAACGACAGGGGCCTTAATTCACCCCTCCACTTT. Residues: CASSRNDRGLNSPLHF.

The CDR3 coding sequence is TGTGCCAGCAGGGCCGGGACACAAGTCGGGAATGAGCAGTTCTTC. Protein product: CASRAGTQVGNEQFF. The V call is TRBV6-1, the J call TRBJ2-1, with a tentative D call TRBD1 (6 bases). V was cut by 6 bases and J by 7 bases, with 19 bases left in between. The CDR3 is made up of 15 amino acids. Germline V lookup: CDR1 MNHNS, CDR2 SASEGT.

V and J are TRBV5-6 and TRBJ1-2; TRBD1 is a possible D gene (5 bases). CDR1 and CDR2 (germline): SGHDT, YYEEEE. V gave up 2 bases and J gave up 5 bases, with 25 bases separating them. The CDR3 has 18 amino acids. CDR3 nucleotide sequence: TGTGCCAGCAGCTTAGTGCACCAGGGTGTCTTGAGTAATTATGGCTACACCTTC. Its protein is CASSLVHQGVLSNYGYTF.